This TCR beta chain was sequenced during a study of response to subunit inactivated influenza vaccine. TCRdb ran MiXCR on the RT-PCR reads and lists one entry per CDR3 protein. This repertoire shows 630,000 or so distinct CDR3 sequences, 15% to 19% found once; its top ten account for approximately 10%. This CDR3 is built from 16 residues. V lost 4 bases and J lost 3; bases outside the gene matches: 8. Germline V lookup: CDR1 SGHRS, CDR2 YFSETQ. V and J are TRBV5-1 and TRBJ2-3; 10 bases line up with TRBD1. This specimen was PBMCs from blood, taken roughly 12 days after vaccination. The source is a man between 45 and 60 years old who received an inactivated influenza vaccine. The CDR3 DNA reads as TGCGCCAGCAGCCCTAAGGGACAGGGGACGACAGATACGCAGTATTTT. This sequence encodes CASSPKGQGTTDTQYF.